This T cell receptor beta chain was found in a study of shared clonotypes between healthy human individuals (dated by TCRdb to the early 2020s). At the level of the whole study: The cohort comprised two women and three men aged 18 to 49 years. Per donor, three plates each were used for CD4 naive and CD4 memory, two for CD8 naive, and one for CD8 memory. To estimate repertoire size and how much clonotypes are shared between individuals, the study performed deep sequencing of blood TCR repertoires from roughly five healthy adults. To increase sequencing depth and limit assay-specific biases, TCR repertoire library preparation and sequencing were carried out by different laboratories using diverse techniques. Per donor, leukapheresis produced somewhere between about 0.94 and 9.5 billion PBMCs.

As encoded in the germline V gene, CDR1 is SGHTA while CDR2 is FQGNSA. The CDR3 goes from the cysteine to the phenylalanine over 15 residues. Just the 45-base CDR3 DNA is kept, in frame starting at base 1. V gives up 5 bases and J gives up 0 bases, and the segment between their germline ends measures 14 bases. The donors were healthy, HIV-negative adults with no recently reported acute infections or vaccinations. Every donor was a Caucasian adult residing in Nashville, Tennessee, USA. Magnetic negative selection was used to enrich CD4+ T cells, after which naive cells were positively selected on CD45RA and the negative fraction became the memory subset. Blood was collected by leukapheresis, and PBMCs were isolated by Ficoll-Histopaque density gradient centrifugation and then cryopreserved in liquid nitrogen vapor phase. Purity and quantity of every magnetically sorted T cell population were checked by analytical flow cytometry. From each sorted fraction, genomic DNA was isolated and quantified by UV absorbance on a Nanodrop 2000c.

Using the deep immunoSEQ assay, multiplex PCR amplified TCR CDR3 regions from genomic DNA. Extracted genomic DNA from each cell subset was spread evenly across all wells of several immunoSEQ 96-well plates, with each plate serving as a replicate. Each replicate PCR for sorted subsets received 150 to 250 ng genomic DNA, equal to roughly 30,000 T cell genomes. The purified libraries were quantified using a Qubit 3.0 fluorometer, sized with a Bioanalyzer 2100, and then quantified again using the KAPA Library Quantification kit. Every immunoSEQ 96-well plate was sequenced on a separate single-read 150-cycle Illumina NextSeq 550 flow cell. As for the original processing: Because the immunoSEQ output held only junctional sequences and lacked quality scores, the filtering could not match the filtering applied to full-length reads. Sequences were annotated with PyIR, a Python wrapper for IgBLAST v1.9, using IMGT germline references to assign V/J genes and CDR3. Reads were removed for weak V/J assignments (E-value above 1e-6), missing CDR3, stop codons, out-of-frame junctions, or ambiguous translated residues. A V3J clonotype was defined by an identical inferred V gene, J gene, and CDR3 amino acid sequence. Percentage overlap between repertoires was computed as shared unique clonotypes divided by the size of the smaller repertoire. Richness of each repertoire was evaluated using RTK rarefaction, the Chao1 estimator, and Recon v2.1 estimates of unobserved clonotypes. Generation probabilities for all TCRbeta clonotypes obtained by the gDNA method from a handful of donors were computed using OLGA. TCRdb mirrors the immuneACCESS table, restricted to in-frame sequences. Some clones are absent from its copies; in checked studies, under half trace to an unresolved V gene, and the reason for the others is unknown. From that table come the V and J calls and clone size; the DNA was used to work out D and trimming. Here the sample has under 1,100,000 clones; roughly 80% occur a single time. The ten biggest clones cover approximately 1.5% of the sample.

In regard to this clone: There is no known antigen for this receptor. There are no base qualities to consult, and no much larger clone falls within one base.

The paper as a whole reports these results and caveats: Rarefaction of sorted-subset datasets indicated incomplete sequencing despite the large sequencing depth. The small number of donors limited the genetic and exposure-history diversity represented. Sharing across several donors was observed for about 5% of naive CD4, under 4% of naive CD8, 2% to 2.5% of memory CD4, and about 0.4% of memory CD8 clonotypes. Only blood was sampled, and tissue TCR repertoires likely differ from those in blood. Estimated clonotype richness was generally larger for naive than for memory subsets. Clonotypes shared by all four sorted-subset donors showed higher generation probabilities than non-shared clonotypes. Based on pairwise subsampling, the degree of clonotype sharing among donors was expected to be affected by sequencing depth.

The rearranged segments are TRBV7-2 and TRBJ2-7; D gene: possibly TRBD2, on 6 matching bases. Sequenced: memory CD4+ T cells sorted from blood. In the paper's terms, the cell subset or site label means: CD45RA-negative fraction. This sequence was found in a man between 18 and 29 years old in good health. For the CDR3, the sequence is CASSPGLAFSYEQYF. The sequence in DNA is TGTGCCAGCAGCCCCGGGCTAGCGTTCTCCTACGAGCAGTACTTC.